This T cell receptor (beta chain) was sequenced for a study of shared clonotypes between healthy human individuals. Findings and limits, study-wide: Non-shared clonotypes had lower generation probabilities than clonotypes shared by all four sorted-subset donors.

Per germline, CDR1 SEHNR and CDR2 FQNEAQ (reference sequence). The ends were cut back, 1 base at V and 14 bases at J, with 9 bases in the middle. The CDR3 has 11 residues. About this clone itself: Its cognate antigen is unknown.

Repertoires were generated with immunoSEQ multiplex PCR, while TCRdb's copy carries only in-frame clones and drops some. This table has fewer than 850,000 clones, about 78% appearing once. Sequenced: memory CD4+ T cells sorted from blood. Subset given: CD45RA-negative fraction. This rearrangement joins TRBV7-9 to TRBJ2-1, with D unresolved. This clonotype was sampled from a woman aged 25 to 45 in good health. CDR3: CASSLVQAEFF. CDR3 nucleotides: TGTGCCAGCAGCTTAGTTCAGGCGGAGTTCTTC. Filled out from reference TRBV7-9 and TRBJ2-1, the complete variable domain reads DTGVSQNPRHKITKRGQNVTFRCDPISEHNRLYWYRQTLGQGPEFLTYFQNEAQLEKSRLLSDRFSAERPKGSFSTLEIQRTEQGDSAMYLCASSLVQAEFFGPGTRLTVL.